This T cell receptor beta chain was sequenced in a study of spatial heterogeneity in lung cancer. Study results and caveats: Tumoral mutation counts were tracked by counts of expanded intratumoral alpha and beta TCRs. Alpha chain coverage of tumor T cells was estimated at 6% to 8%, and beta chain coverage at roughly 14%.

V shed 7 bases and J shed 0 bases, with 10 bases lying between them. The CDR3 consists of 14 residues. The V gene's germline CDR1 is MNHEY and CDR2 SVGAGI. Time point meaning: sample taken at primary tumor resection. Whole RNA from tumor, nontumor lung or frozen PBMC was sequenced unsorted. Many counts were recorded for this clonotype. Its antigen is not known. TCRdb recomputed calls from the 5' RACE reads with MiXCR, one row per CDR3 protein. Here the sample spans 15,000 to 20,000 distinct CDR3 sequences, more than 5.5% being singletons. The TCR comes from a female donor with early-stage non-small cell lung cancer. This chain uses TRBV6-5 with TRBJ1-3; tentatively, D is TRBD1 (5 bases). This sample comprised lung tumor tissue, obtained at surgery. CDR3 region: CASTPGGSGNTIYF. In DNA form, the CDR3 reads TGTGCCAGCACCCCGGGGGGCTCTGGAAACACCATATATTTT.